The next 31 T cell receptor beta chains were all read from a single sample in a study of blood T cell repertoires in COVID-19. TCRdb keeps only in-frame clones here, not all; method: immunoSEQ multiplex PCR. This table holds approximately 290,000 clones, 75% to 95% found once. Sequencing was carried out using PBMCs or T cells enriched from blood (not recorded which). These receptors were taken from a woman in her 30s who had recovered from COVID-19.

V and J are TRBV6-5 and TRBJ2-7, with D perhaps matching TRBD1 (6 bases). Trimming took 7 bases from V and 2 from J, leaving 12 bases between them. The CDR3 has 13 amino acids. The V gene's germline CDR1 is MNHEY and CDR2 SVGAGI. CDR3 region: CASTRTDAYEQYF. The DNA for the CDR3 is TGTGCCAGCACCCGGACAGACGCCTACGAGCAGTACTTC.

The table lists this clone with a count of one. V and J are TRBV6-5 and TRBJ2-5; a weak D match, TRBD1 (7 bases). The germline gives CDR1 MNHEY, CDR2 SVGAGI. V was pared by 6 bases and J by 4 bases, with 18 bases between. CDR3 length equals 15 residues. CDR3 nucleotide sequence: TGTGCCAGCAGCTACGTTCGACAGGGAGGAGAGACCCAGTACTTC. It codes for CASSYVRQGGETQYF.

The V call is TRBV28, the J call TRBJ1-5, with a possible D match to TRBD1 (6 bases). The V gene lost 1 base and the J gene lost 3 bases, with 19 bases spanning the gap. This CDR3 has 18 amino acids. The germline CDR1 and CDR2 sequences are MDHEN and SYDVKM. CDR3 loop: CASSLLITSGAINQPQHF. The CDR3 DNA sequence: TGTGCCAGCAGTTTATTAATAACTTCAGGGGCCATCAATCAGCCCCAGCATTTT.

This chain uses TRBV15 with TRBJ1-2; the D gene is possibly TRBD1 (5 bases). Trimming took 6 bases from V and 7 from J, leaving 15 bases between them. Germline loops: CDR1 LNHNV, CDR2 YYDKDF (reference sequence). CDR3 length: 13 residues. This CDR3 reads CATSLTESGGYTF. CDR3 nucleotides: TGTGCCACCAGTTTGACAGAAAGTGGTGGCTACACCTTC.

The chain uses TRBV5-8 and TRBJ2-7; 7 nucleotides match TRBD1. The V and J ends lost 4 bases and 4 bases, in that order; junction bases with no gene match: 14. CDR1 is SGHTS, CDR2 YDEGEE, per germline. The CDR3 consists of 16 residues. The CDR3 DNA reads TGTGCCAGCAGCAGTAAGGGACAGCCCCTGACTTACGAGCAGTACTTC. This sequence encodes CASSSKGQPLTYEQYF.

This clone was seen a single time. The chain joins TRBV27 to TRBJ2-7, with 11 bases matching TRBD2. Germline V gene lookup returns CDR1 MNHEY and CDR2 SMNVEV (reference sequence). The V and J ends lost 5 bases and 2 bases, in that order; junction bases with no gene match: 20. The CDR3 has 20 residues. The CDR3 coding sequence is TGTGCCAGCAGTACTGCACTAAGGGAGAGTCCTAGCGGGAGGACCTACGAGCAGTACTTC. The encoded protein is CASSTALRESPSGRTYEQYF.

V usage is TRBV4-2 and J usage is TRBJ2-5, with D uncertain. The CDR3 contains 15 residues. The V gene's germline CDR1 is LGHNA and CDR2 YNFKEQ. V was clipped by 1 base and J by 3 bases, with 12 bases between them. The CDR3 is CASSQGRREKETQYF. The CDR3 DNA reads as TGTGCCAGCAGCCAAGGGAGACGTGAAAAAGAGACCCAGTACTTC.

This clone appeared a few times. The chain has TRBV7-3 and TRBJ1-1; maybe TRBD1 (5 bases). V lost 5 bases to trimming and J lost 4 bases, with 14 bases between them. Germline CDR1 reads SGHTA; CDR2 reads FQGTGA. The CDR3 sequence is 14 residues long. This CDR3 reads CASSPIGVPTEAFF. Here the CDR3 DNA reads TGTGCCAGCAGCCCCATAGGGGTGCCCACTGAAGCTTTCTTT.

This chain's CDR3 is CASSLGAGAGANVLTF. DNA for the CDR3: TGCGCCAGCAGCTTGGGGGCGGGGGCGGGGGCCAACGTCCTGACTTTC. This chain uses TRBV5-1 with TRBJ2-6; D perhaps matches TRBD2 (7 bases). Germline V CDR1 and CDR2: SGHRS, YFSETQ. The V end was cut by 0 bases, the J end by 4 bases, with 11 bases between. This CDR3 contains 16 residues. Drawing the rest from reference TRBV5-1 and TRBJ2-6, the complete variable domain is KAGVTQTPRYLIKTRGQQVTLSCSPISGHRSVSWYQQTPGQGLQFLFEYFSETQRNKGNFPGRFSGRQFSNSRSEMNVSTLELGDSALYLCASSLGAGAGANVLTFGAGSRLTVL.

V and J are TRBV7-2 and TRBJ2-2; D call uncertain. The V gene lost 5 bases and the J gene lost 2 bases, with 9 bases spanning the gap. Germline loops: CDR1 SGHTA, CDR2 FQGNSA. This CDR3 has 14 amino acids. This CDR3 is CASSLPPNTGELFF. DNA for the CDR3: TGTGCCAGCAGCCTACCCCCCAACACCGGGGAGCTGTTTTTT.

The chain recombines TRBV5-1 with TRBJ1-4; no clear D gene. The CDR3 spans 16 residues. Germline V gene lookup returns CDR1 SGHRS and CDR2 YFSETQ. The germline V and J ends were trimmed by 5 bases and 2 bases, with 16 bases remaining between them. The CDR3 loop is CASSLRGLLTNEKLFF. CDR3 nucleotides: TGCGCCAGCAGTCTCCGCGGCTTATTGACTAATGAAAAACTGTTTTTT.

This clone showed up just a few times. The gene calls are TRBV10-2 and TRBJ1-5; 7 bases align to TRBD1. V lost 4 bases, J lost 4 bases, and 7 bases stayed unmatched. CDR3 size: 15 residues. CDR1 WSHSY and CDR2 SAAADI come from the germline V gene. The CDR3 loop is CASSGMGQTNQPQHF. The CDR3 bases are TGCGCCAGCAGTGGGATGGGACAGACTAATCAGCCCCAGCATTTT.

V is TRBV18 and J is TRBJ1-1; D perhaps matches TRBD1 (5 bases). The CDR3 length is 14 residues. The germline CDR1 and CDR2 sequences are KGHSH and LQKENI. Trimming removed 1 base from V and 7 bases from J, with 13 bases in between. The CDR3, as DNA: TGTGCCAGCTCACCACGCGGCAGGGAGGGTGAAGCTTTCTTT. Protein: CASSPRGREGEAFF.

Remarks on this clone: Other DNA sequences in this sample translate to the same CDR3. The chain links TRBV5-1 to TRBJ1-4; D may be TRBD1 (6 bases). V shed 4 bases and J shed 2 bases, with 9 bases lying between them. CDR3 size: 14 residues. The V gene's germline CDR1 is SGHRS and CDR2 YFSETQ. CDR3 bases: TGCGCCAGCAGCCTGGACAGCACTAATGAAAAACTGTTTTTT. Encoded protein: CASSLDSTNEKLFF.

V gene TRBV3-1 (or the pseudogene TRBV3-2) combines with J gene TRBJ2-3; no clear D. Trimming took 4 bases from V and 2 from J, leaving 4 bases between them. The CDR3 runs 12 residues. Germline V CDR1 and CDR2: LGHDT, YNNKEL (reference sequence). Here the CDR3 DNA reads TGTGCCAGCAGCCTCTCCACAGATACGCAGTATTTT. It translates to CASSLSTDTQYF.

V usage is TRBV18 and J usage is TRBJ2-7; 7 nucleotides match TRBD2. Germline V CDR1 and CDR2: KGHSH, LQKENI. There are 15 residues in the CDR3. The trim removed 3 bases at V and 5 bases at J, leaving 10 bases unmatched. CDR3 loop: CASSPVVGRSNEQYF. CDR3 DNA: TGTGCCAGCTCACCCGTTGTCGGGAGGTCCAACGAGCAGTACTTC.

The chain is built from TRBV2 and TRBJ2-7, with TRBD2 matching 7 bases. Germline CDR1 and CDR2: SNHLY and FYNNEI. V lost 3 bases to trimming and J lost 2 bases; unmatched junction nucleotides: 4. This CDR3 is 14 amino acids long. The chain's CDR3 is CASSDKRGPYEQYF. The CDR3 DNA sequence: TGTGCCAGCAGTGATAAGCGGGGCCCCTACGAGCAGTACTTC. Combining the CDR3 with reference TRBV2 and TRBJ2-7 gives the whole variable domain EPEVTQTPSHQVTQMGQEVILRCVPISNHLYFYWYRQILGQKVEFLVSFYNNEISEKSEIFDDQFSVERPDGSNFTLKIRSTKLEDSAMYFCASSDKRGPYEQYFGPGTRLTVT.

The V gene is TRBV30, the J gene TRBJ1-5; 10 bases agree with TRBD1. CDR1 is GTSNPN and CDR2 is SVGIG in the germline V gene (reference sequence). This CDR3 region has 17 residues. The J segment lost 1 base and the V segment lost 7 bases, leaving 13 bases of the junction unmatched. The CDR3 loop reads CASSPGQGTLSNQPQHF. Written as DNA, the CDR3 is TGTGCCTCCTCGCCGGGACAGGGGACCTTGAGCAATCAGCCCCAGCATTTT. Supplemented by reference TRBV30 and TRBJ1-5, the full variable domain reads SQTIHQWPATLVQPVGSPLSLECTVEGTSNPNLYWYRQAAGRGLQLLFYSVGIGQISSEVPQNLSASRPQDRQFILSSKKLLLSDSGFYLCASSPGQGTLSNQPQHFGDGTRLSIL.

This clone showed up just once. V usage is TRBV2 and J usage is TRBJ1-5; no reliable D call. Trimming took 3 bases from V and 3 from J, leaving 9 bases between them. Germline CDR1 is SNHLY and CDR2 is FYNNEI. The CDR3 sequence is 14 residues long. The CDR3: CASSEGRNNQPQHF. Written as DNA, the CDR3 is TGTGCCAGCAGTGAGGGCAGAAACAATCAGCCCCAGCATTTT.

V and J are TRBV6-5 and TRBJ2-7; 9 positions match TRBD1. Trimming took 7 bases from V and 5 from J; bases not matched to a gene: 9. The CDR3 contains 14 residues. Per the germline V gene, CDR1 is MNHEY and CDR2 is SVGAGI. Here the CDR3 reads CASIPGQGWNEQYF. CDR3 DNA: TGTGCCAGCATTCCCGGACAGGGGTGGAACGAGCAGTACTTC.

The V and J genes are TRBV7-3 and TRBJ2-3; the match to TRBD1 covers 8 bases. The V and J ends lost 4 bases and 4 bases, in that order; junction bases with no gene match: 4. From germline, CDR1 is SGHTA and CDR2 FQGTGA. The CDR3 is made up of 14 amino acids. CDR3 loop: CASSSGQGSDTQYF. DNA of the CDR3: TGTGCCAGCAGCTCTGGACAGGGTTCAGATACGCAGTATTTT.

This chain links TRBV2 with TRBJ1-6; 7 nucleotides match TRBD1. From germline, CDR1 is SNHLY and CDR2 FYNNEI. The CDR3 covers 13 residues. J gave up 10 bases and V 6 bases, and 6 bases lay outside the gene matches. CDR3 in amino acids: CASRRQGGSPLHF. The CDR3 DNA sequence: TGTGCCAGCAGGAGACAGGGTGGGTCACCCCTCCACTTT.

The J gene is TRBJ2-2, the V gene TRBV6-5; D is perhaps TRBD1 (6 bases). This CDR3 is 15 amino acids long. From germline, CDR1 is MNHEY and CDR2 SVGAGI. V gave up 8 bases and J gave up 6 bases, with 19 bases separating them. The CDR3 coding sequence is TGTGCCAGCCTCATCCAAGGGGGTACGGCCGGGGAGCTGTTTTTT. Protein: CASLIQGGTAGELFF.

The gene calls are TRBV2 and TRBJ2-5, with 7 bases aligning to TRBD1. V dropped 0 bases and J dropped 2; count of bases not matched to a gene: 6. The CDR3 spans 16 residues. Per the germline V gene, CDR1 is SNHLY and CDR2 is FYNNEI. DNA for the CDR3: TGTGCCAGCAGTGAAGCGCTTCGACAGGGTCAAGAGACCCAGTACTTC. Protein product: CASSEALRQGQETQYF. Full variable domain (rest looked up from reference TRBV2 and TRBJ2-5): EPEVTQTPSHQVTQMGQEVILRCVPISNHLYFYWYRQILGQKVEFLVSFYNNEISEKSEIFDDQFSVERPDGSNFTLKIRSTKLEDSAMYFCASSEALRQGQETQYFGPGTRLLVL.

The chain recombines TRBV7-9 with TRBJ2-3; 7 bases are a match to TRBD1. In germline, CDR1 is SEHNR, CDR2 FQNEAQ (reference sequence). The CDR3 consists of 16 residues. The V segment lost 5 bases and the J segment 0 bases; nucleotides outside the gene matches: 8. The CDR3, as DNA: TGTGCCAGCAGCGCGTTACCGGGACAGAGCACAGATACGCAGTATTTT. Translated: CASSALPGQSTDTQYF.

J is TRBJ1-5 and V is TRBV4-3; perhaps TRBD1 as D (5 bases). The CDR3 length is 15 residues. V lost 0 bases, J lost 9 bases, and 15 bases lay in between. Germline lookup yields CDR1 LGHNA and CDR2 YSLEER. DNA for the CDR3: TGCGCCAGCAGCCAAGACAGTGGGACTTTATCGCCCCAGCATTTT. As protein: CASSQDSGTLSPQHF.

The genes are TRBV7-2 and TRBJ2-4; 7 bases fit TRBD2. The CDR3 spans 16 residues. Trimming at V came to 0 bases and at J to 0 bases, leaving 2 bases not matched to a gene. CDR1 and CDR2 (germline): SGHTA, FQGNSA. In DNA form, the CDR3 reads TGTGCCAGCAGCTTAGCGGGAGGGCTAGCCAAAAACATTCAGTACTTC. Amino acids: CASSLAGGLAKNIQYF.

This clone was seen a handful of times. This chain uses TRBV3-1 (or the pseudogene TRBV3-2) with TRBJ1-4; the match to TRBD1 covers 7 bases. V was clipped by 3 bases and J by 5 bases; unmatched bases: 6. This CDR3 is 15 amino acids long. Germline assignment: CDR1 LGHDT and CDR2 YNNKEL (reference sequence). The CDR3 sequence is CASSQRQGKNEKLFF. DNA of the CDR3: TGTGCCAGCAGCCAGCGACAGGGCAAAAATGAAAAACTGTTTTTT.

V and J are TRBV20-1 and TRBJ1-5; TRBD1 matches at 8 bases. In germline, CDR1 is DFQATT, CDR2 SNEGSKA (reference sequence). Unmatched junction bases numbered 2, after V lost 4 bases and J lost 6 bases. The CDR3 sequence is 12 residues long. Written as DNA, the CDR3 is TGCAGTGCTAATGACAGGGGTCAGCCCCAGCATTTT. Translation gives CSANDRGQPQHF.

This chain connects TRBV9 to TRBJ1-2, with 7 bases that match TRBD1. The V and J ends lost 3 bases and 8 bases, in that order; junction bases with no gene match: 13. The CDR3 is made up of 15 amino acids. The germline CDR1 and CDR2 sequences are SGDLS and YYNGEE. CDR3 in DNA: TGTGCCAGCAGCGACCGGGACAGCGCTTTTATAGGCTACACCTTC. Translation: CASSDRDSAFIGYTF.

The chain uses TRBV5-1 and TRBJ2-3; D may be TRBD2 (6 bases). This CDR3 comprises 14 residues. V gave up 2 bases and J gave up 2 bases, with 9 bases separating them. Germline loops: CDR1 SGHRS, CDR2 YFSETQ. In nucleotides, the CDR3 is TGCGCCAGCAGCTTCGGGGGTCACACAGATACGCAGTATTTT. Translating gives CASSFGGHTDTQYF.